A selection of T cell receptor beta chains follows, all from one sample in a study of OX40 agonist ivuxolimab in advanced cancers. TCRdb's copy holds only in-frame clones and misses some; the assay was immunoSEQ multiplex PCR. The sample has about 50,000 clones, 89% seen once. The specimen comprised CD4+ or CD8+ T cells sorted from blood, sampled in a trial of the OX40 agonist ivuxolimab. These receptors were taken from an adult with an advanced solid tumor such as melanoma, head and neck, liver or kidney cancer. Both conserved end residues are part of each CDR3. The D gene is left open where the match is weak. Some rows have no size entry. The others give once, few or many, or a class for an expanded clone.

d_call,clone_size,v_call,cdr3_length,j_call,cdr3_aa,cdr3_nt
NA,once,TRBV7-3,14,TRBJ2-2,CASSLGAATGELFF,TGTGCCAGCAGCCTTGGGGCGGCTACCGGGGAGCTGTTTTTT
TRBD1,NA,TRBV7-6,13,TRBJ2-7,CASSKTGIHEQYF,TGTGCCAGCAGCAAGACAGGGATCCACGAGCAGTACTTC
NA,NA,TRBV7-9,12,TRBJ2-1,CASSSGYNEQFF,TGTGCCAGCAGCTCCGGATACAATGAGCAGTTCTTC
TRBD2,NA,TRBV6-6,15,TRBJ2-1,CAISASGSLHNEQFF,TGTGCCATCTCTGCTAGCGGGAGTCTCCACAATGAGCAGTTCTTC
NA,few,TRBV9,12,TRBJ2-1,CASSVVGGEQFF,TGTGCCAGCAGCGTAGTGGGGGGTGAGCAGTTCTTC
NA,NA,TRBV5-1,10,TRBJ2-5,CASGGETQYF,TGCGCCAGCGGTGGAGAGACCCAGTACTTC
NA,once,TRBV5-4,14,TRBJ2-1,CASSEGGPIGEQFF,TGTGCCAGCAGCGAGGGGGGCCCGATCGGTGAGCAGTTCTTC
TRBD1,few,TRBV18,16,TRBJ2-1,CASSPSFGQGSHEQFF,TGTGCCAGCTCACCATCTTTCGGACAGGGGTCCCATGAGCAGTTCTTC
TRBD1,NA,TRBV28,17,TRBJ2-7,CASSPGTGGHFSYEQYF,TGTGCCAGCAGTCCCGGGACAGGGGGCCATTTTTCCTACGAGCAGTACTTC
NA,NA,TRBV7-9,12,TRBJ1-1,CASSLVAAEAFF,TGTGCCAGCAGCTTAGTGGCAGCTGAAGCTTTCTTT
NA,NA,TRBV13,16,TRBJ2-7,CASSLHDSGISYEQYF,TGTGCCAGCAGCTTACACGATAGCGGCATCTCCTACGAGCAGTACTTC
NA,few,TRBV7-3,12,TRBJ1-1,CASGQSNTEAFF,TGTGCCAGTGGACAGTCGAACACTGAAGCTTTCTTT
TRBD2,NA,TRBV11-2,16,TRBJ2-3,CASSLEEDSGRYTQYF,TGTGCCAGCAGCTTAGAGGAGGATAGCGGGAGATATACGCAGTATTTT
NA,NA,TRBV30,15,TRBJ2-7,CAWSIPWAGLYEQYF,TGTGCCTGGAGTATCCCTTGGGCTGGCCTTTACGAGCAGTACTTC